A selection of T cell receptor beta chains follows, all from one sample in a study of regulatory T cells in long-lasting Graves disease. TCRdb itself ran the multiplex PCR reads through MiXCR, one entry per CDR3 protein. This table holds under 250,000 distinct CDR3 sequences, around 20% found once. The sample in question was peripheral blood mononuclear cells (PBMCs), obtained at new diagnosis, from a patient treated with antithyroid drugs. The receptors originated from a female donor with Graves disease. Each CDR3 is given with its conserved first and last residue. D genes are given only for firm matches. Expanded clones are given a class, and other clones once, few, many or no size at all.

j_call: TRBJ2-7
clone_size: many
d_call: -
v_call: TRBV28
cdr3_aa: CASSLSLLRQGFYEQYF
cdr3_nt: TGTGCCAGCAGTTTATCATTATTGCGTCAGGGTTTCTACGAGCAGTACTTC

j_call: TRBJ1-1
clone_size: -
d_call: -
v_call: TRBV5-6
cdr3_aa: CASSRRGAAEAFF
cdr3_nt: TGTGCCAGCAGCCGTCGGGGGGCAGCTGAAGCTTTCTTT

j_call: TRBJ2-1
clone_size: many
d_call: -
v_call: TRBV3-1
cdr3_aa: CASSQDRRYNEQFF
cdr3_nt: TGTGCCAGCAGCCAAGACCGGAGGTACAATGAGCAGTTCTTC

j_call: TRBJ1-4
clone_size: many
d_call: TRBD1
v_call: TRBV7-2
cdr3_aa: CASSLHRGNEKLFF
cdr3_nt: TGTGCCAGCAGCTTACACAGGGGTAATGAAAAACTGTTTTTT

j_call: TRBJ2-1
clone_size: many
d_call: TRBD2
v_call: TRBV6-2/TRBV6-3
cdr3_aa: CASLRGAYNEQFF
cdr3_nt: TGTGCCAGCTTGCGGGGGGCCTACAATGAGCAGTTCTTC

j_call: TRBJ2-2
clone_size: many
d_call: TRBD1
v_call: TRBV7-9
cdr3_aa: CASSREQGARWPGELFF
cdr3_nt: TGTGCCAGCAGCCGAGAGCAGGGGGCGAGATGGCCCGGGGAGCTGTTTTTT

j_call: TRBJ2-1
clone_size: -
d_call: TRBD2
v_call: TRBV2
cdr3_aa: CASDPASGGSLVEQFF
cdr3_nt: TGTGCCAGCGATCCGGCTAGCGGGGGGTCCTTGGTTGAGCAGTTCTTC

j_call: TRBJ2-3
clone_size: -
d_call: TRBD2
v_call: TRBV20-1
cdr3_aa: CSARKLAGNTDTQYF
cdr3_nt: TGCAGTGCTAGAAAACTAGCGGGGAACACAGATACGCAGTATTTT

j_call: TRBJ2-7
clone_size: many
d_call: TRBD2
v_call: TRBV20-1
cdr3_aa: CSARGLAGVGGYEQYF
cdr3_nt: TGCAGTGCTAGGGGACTAGCGGGAGTGGGCGGGTACGAGCAGTACTTC

j_call: TRBJ1-2
clone_size: many
d_call: TRBD1
v_call: TRBV7-2
cdr3_aa: CASSATGGNYGYTF
cdr3_nt: TGTGCCAGCAGCGCGACAGGGGGCAACTATGGCTACACCTTC

j_call: TRBJ2-1
clone_size: -
d_call: TRBD2
v_call: TRBV7-8
cdr3_aa: CASSGTSGGYNEQFF
cdr3_nt: TGTGCCAGCAGCGGGACTAGCGGGGGTTACAATGAGCAGTTCTTC

j_call: TRBJ2-1
clone_size: many
d_call: -
v_call: TRBV10-3
cdr3_aa: CAISDLRDSYNEQFF
cdr3_nt: TGTGCCATCAGTGATTTGAGGGACTCCTACAATGAGCAGTTCTTC

j_call: TRBJ2-1
clone_size: many
d_call: TRBD2
v_call: TRBV24-1
cdr3_aa: CATSDTLAGEYNEQFF
cdr3_nt: TGTGCCACCAGTGACACACTAGCGGGAGAGTACAATGAGCAGTTCTTC

j_call: TRBJ1-1
clone_size: -
d_call: -
v_call: TRBV3-1
cdr3_aa: CASSPRDRETEAFF
cdr3_nt: TGTGCCAGCAGCCCCCGAGATAGGGAGACTGAAGCTTTCTTT

j_call: TRBJ2-5
clone_size: many
d_call: -
v_call: TRBV5-4
cdr3_aa: CASTLRETGPQETQYF
cdr3_nt: TGTGCCAGCACCCTCCGGGAAACAGGACCCCAAGAGACCCAGTACTTC

j_call: TRBJ2-7
clone_size: many
d_call: -
v_call: TRBV5-1
cdr3_aa: CASRFGPNTDEQYF
cdr3_nt: TGCGCCAGCAGATTTGGGCCAAACACGGACGAGCAGTACTTC

j_call: TRBJ2-1
clone_size: many
d_call: TRBD2
v_call: TRBV5-1
cdr3_aa: CASSLGIAGSSYNEQFF
cdr3_nt: TGCGCCAGCAGCTTGGGGATAGCGGGGAGCTCCTACAATGAGCAGTTCTTC

j_call: TRBJ2-3
clone_size: many
d_call: TRBD2
v_call: TRBV12-3/TRBV12-4
cdr3_aa: CASSSGTSVADTQYF
cdr3_nt: TGTGCCAGCAGTTCCGGGACTAGCGTGGCAGATACGCAGTATTTT

j_call: TRBJ2-7
clone_size: many
d_call: TRBD2
v_call: TRBV2
cdr3_aa: CASRSRGAILAGAEQYF
cdr3_nt: TGTGCCAGCCGATCCCGGGGGGCAATCCTAGCGGGAGCCGAGCAGTACTTC

j_call: TRBJ1-5
clone_size: many
d_call: -
v_call: TRBV5-1
cdr3_aa: CASSPDPPSLGGQPQHF
cdr3_nt: TGCGCCAGCAGCCCGGATCCTCCTTCCCTGGGGGGACAGCCCCAGCATTTT

j_call: TRBJ1-2
clone_size: -
d_call: -
v_call: TRBV4-2
cdr3_aa: CASSPSISRWVVGYTF
cdr3_nt: TGTGCCAGCAGCCCTTCAATAAGTCGATGGGTAGTTGGCTACACCTTC

j_call: TRBJ2-7
clone_size: many
d_call: TRBD1
v_call: TRBV7-2
cdr3_aa: CASSHPTGDEQYF
cdr3_nt: TGTGCCAGCAGCCACCCGACAGGGGACGAGCAGTACTTC

j_call: TRBJ1-2
clone_size: many
d_call: -
v_call: TRBV7-2
cdr3_aa: CASSLRSNYGYTF
cdr3_nt: TGTGCCAGCAGCTTGCGAAGTAACTATGGCTACACCTTC

j_call: TRBJ2-5
clone_size: -
d_call: -
v_call: TRBV28
cdr3_aa: CASKGIQETQYF
cdr3_nt: TGTGCCAGCAAGGGGATCCAAGAGACCCAGTACTTC

j_call: TRBJ2-6
clone_size: few
d_call: -
v_call: TRBV7-2
cdr3_aa: CASQHRPGGANVLTF
cdr3_nt: TGTGCCAGTCAACATCGTCCGGGGGGGGCCAACGTCCTGACTTTC

j_call: TRBJ2-3
clone_size: few
d_call: -
v_call: TRBV19
cdr3_aa: CASSIGPSTDTQYF
cdr3_nt: TGTGCCAGTAGTATTGGACCCAGCACAGATACGCAGTATTTT

j_call: TRBJ2-3
clone_size: -
d_call: TRBD1
v_call: TRBV7-3
cdr3_aa: CASGGQADNTDTQYF
cdr3_nt: TGTGCCAGCGGGGGACAGGCGGACAATACAGATACGCAGTATTTT

j_call: TRBJ1-5
clone_size: -
d_call: -
v_call: TRBV7-2
cdr3_aa: CASSQKTGGQPQHF
cdr3_nt: TGTGCCAGCAGCCAGAAGACCGGAGGTCAGCCCCAGCATTTT

j_call: TRBJ1-2
clone_size: few
d_call: -
v_call: TRBV9
cdr3_aa: CASSVLGEGRGGYTF
cdr3_nt: TGTGCCAGCAGCGTGTTGGGGGAGGGTCGGGGTGGCTACACCTTC

j_call: TRBJ2-2
clone_size: many
d_call: -
v_call: TRBV6-1
cdr3_aa: CATRVGLPGELFF
cdr3_nt: TGTGCCACCAGAGTCGGGCTGCCCGGGGAGCTGTTTTTT

j_call: TRBJ2-5
clone_size: many
d_call: -
v_call: TRBV4-3
cdr3_aa: CASSQDDQAWAAQYF
cdr3_nt: TGCGCCAGCAGCCAAGACGACCAAGCCTGGGCGGCCCAGTACTTC

j_call: TRBJ1-2
clone_size: many
d_call: -
v_call: TRBV29-1
cdr3_aa: CSVDLVGYGYTF
cdr3_nt: TGCAGCGTTGATCTGGTGGGATATGGCTACACCTTC

j_call: TRBJ2-6
clone_size: many
d_call: TRBD2
v_call: TRBV7-2
cdr3_aa: CASSLYLAGLSGANVLTF
cdr3_nt: TGTGCCAGCAGCTTGTACCTAGCGGGACTTTCTGGGGCCAACGTCCTGACTTTC

j_call: TRBJ2-1
clone_size: few
d_call: TRBD1
v_call: TRBV20-1
cdr3_aa: CSARAPGRTGGYNEQFF
cdr3_nt: TGCAGTGCTAGAGCCCCAGGGAGGACAGGGGGGTACAATGAGCAGTTCTTC

j_call: TRBJ2-7
clone_size: many
d_call: -
v_call: TRBV20-1
cdr3_aa: CSAIPLAELYEQYF
cdr3_nt: TGCAGTGCTATTCCCTTGGCGGAACTCTACGAGCAGTACTTC

j_call: TRBJ2-2
clone_size: many
d_call: TRBD2
v_call: TRBV9
cdr3_aa: CASSPLAGDNTGELFF
cdr3_nt: TGTGCCAGCAGTCCCCTGGCGGGAGATAACACCGGGGAGCTGTTTTTT

j_call: TRBJ1-4
clone_size: few
d_call: -
v_call: TRBV15
cdr3_aa: CATSSTTRVNEKLFF
cdr3_nt: TGTGCCACCAGCAGCACAACCAGGGTAAATGAAAAACTGTTTTTT

j_call: TRBJ2-3
clone_size: many
d_call: -
v_call: TRBV7-9
cdr3_aa: CASSFWTGSTDTQYF
cdr3_nt: TGTGCCAGCAGCTTTTGGACTGGTAGCACAGATACGCAGTATTTT

j_call: TRBJ1-5
clone_size: many
d_call: -
v_call: TRBV24-1
cdr3_aa: CATSGHQSNQPQHF
cdr3_nt: TGTGCCACCTCAGGACACCAAAGCAATCAGCCCCAGCATTTT

j_call: TRBJ2-2
clone_size: -
d_call: TRBD2
v_call: TRBV6-9
cdr3_aa: CASSYPGGAEGTGELFF
cdr3_nt: TGTGCCAGCAGTTATCCGGGAGGAGCAGAGGGCACCGGGGAGCTGTTTTTT

j_call: TRBJ1-6
clone_size: few
d_call: TRBD1
v_call: TRBV9
cdr3_aa: CASSGAEFGGTANSPLHF
cdr3_nt: TGTGCCAGCAGCGGAGCGGAATTCGGGGGGACAGCAAATTCACCCCTCCACTTT

j_call: TRBJ2-7
clone_size: -
d_call: -
v_call: TRBV6-1
cdr3_aa: CASSTEPAYEQYF
cdr3_nt: TGTGCCAGCTCCACTGAACCCGCCTACGAGCAGTACTTC

j_call: TRBJ2-7
clone_size: many
d_call: -
v_call: TRBV2
cdr3_aa: CASGPTGSYEQYF
cdr3_nt: TGTGCCAGCGGACCTACGGGGTCCTACGAGCAGTACTTC

j_call: TRBJ1-1
clone_size: many
d_call: -
v_call: TRBV18
cdr3_aa: CASSFQGGPMNTEAFF
cdr3_nt: TGTGCCAGCTCATTTCAGGGTGGGCCGATGAACACTGAAGCTTTCTTT

j_call: TRBJ2-3
clone_size: medium-sized
d_call: -
v_call: TRBV7-9
cdr3_aa: CASSPRTSDTQYF
cdr3_nt: TGTGCCAGCAGTCCCCGGACCTCAGATACGCAGTATTTT

j_call: TRBJ2-3
clone_size: few
d_call: -
v_call: TRBV4-1
cdr3_aa: CTSSQTPDPDTQYF
cdr3_nt: TGCACCAGCAGCCAAACCCCGGACCCAGATACGCAGTATTTT

j_call: TRBJ2-1
clone_size: -
d_call: TRBD2
v_call: TRBV12-3/TRBV12-4
cdr3_aa: CASSLPLQTSAIYNEQFF
cdr3_nt: TGTGCCAGCAGTTTACCGTTACAGACTAGCGCAATCTACAATGAGCAGTTCTTC

j_call: TRBJ1-4
clone_size: few
d_call: -
v_call: TRBV28
cdr3_aa: CASSLVTGRGEKLFF
cdr3_nt: TGTGCCAGCAGTTTAGTGACGGGTAGGGGTGAAAAACTGTTTTTT

j_call: TRBJ2-2
clone_size: -
d_call: -
v_call: TRBV14
cdr3_aa: CASSLREPGELFF
cdr3_nt: TGTGCCAGCAGCCTCCGTGAACCCGGGGAGCTGTTTTTT

j_call: TRBJ1-2
clone_size: many
d_call: -
v_call: TRBV6-1
cdr3_aa: CASNTLGGQYGYTF
cdr3_nt: TGTGCCAGCAATACGCTGGGGGGGCAGTATGGCTACACCTTC

j_call: TRBJ2-1
clone_size: many
d_call: TRBD2
v_call: TRBV29-1
cdr3_aa: CSVSGGRLLSYNEQFF
cdr3_nt: TGCAGCGTTTCGGGCGGGAGGCTCCTATCCTACAATGAGCAGTTCTTC

j_call: TRBJ1-5
clone_size: many
d_call: -
v_call: TRBV6-1
cdr3_aa: CASRTNPGHSKGSNQPQHF
cdr3_nt: TGTGCCAGCAGAACGAACCCGGGACACTCCAAAGGGAGCAATCAGCCCCAGCATTTT

j_call: TRBJ2-7
clone_size: many
d_call: -
v_call: TRBV6-1
cdr3_aa: CATVNLGAYEQYF
cdr3_nt: TGTGCCACCGTAAATCTGGGGGCCTACGAGCAGTACTTC

j_call: TRBJ1-1
clone_size: many
d_call: -
v_call: TRBV20-1
cdr3_aa: CSARDDGQKAFF
cdr3_nt: TGCAGTGCTAGAGACGATGGGCAGAAAGCTTTCTTT

j_call: TRBJ2-1
clone_size: many
d_call: TRBD1
v_call: TRBV6-1
cdr3_aa: CASSPQGSPLNNEQFF
cdr3_nt: TGTGCCAGCAGTCCACAGGGGTCCCCTCTGAACAATGAGCAGTTCTTC

j_call: TRBJ1-5
clone_size: -
d_call: -
v_call: TRBV4-1
cdr3_aa: CASSPGTAGNQPQHF
cdr3_nt: TGCGCCAGCAGCCCCGGAACGGCAGGGAATCAGCCCCAGCATTTT

j_call: TRBJ1-3
clone_size: -
d_call: -
v_call: TRBV20-1
cdr3_aa: CSARVPGRTGNTIYF
cdr3_nt: TGCAGTGCTAGAGTGCCAGGGAGGACTGGAAACACCATATATTTT

j_call: TRBJ1-1
clone_size: few
d_call: -
v_call: TRBV12-3/TRBV12-4
cdr3_aa: CASSYGKNTETFF
cdr3_nt: TGTGCCAGCAGTTACGGCAAGAACACTGAAACTTTCTTT

j_call: TRBJ2-6
clone_size: -
d_call: -
v_call: TRBV5-5
cdr3_aa: CASSPGLGLTGANVLTF
cdr3_nt: TGTGCCAGCAGCCCGGGCTTGGGGCTTACTGGGGCCAACGTCCTGACTTTC